These 12 T cell receptor beta chains came from one sample sequenced in a study of OX40 agonist ivuxolimab in advanced cancers. Assay used: immunoSEQ multiplex PCR; TCRdb lists only in-frame clones, some missing. The sample records about 60,000 clones, around 83% being singletons. The material sequenced was CD4+ or CD8+ T cells sorted from blood, taken in a trial of the OX40 agonist ivuxolimab. The receptors come from an adult with an advanced solid tumor such as melanoma, head and neck, liver or kidney cancer.

The V call is TRBV11-3, the J call TRBJ1-4; maybe TRBD1 (6 bases). The CDR3 contains 14 residues. Germline CDR1 reads SGHNT; CDR2 reads YENEEA. Between the trimmed V and J ends, which lost 4 bases and 5 bases, there was a span of 11 bases. CDR3 amino acids: CASSSDSENEKLFF. For the CDR3, the DNA is TGTGCCAGCAGCTCGGACAGTGAAAATGAAAAACTGTTTTTT.

The genes are TRBV5-4 and TRBJ2-1; TRBD2 matches 8 bases. This CDR3 spans 15 amino acids. V shed 4 bases and J 3 bases; nucleotides not matched to a gene: 6. CDR1 is SGHNT, CDR2 YYREEE, per germline (reference sequence). CDR3 sequence (DNA): TGTGCCAGCAGCGGAGCGGGAGCGGTCTACAATGAGCAGTTCTTC. The encoded protein is CASSGAGAVYNEQFF.

The genes are TRBV28 and TRBJ2-1; 9 nucleotides match TRBD2. V was clipped by 2 bases and J by 9 bases; unmatched bases: 8. CDR3 length: 15 amino acids. Germline V gives CDR1 MDHEN, CDR2 SYDVKM. CDR3 region: CASSLPAGGVVEQFF. The CDR3 DNA reads TGTGCCAGCAGTTTACCGGCGGGAGGGGTAGTTGAGCAGTTCTTC.

The rearrangement uses TRBV11-3 and TRBJ1-2; no definite D call. Germline values: CDR1 SGHNT, CDR2 YENEEA. The CDR3 is 14 amino acids. Deletions cut 1 base from V and 3 bases from J, with 9 bases between. The CDR3 DNA reads as TGTGCCAGCAGCTTAGGCGGAGCCGACTATGGCTACACCTTC. Amino acids: CASSLGGADYGYTF.

The chain is built from TRBV7-8 and TRBJ2-2, with TRBD1 matching 8 bases. The CDR3 is made up of 16 amino acids. Germline V gene lookup returns CDR1 SGHVS and CDR2 FQNEAQ. Unmatched junction bases numbered 8, after V lost 5 bases and J lost 3 bases. CDR3 protein: CASSPIQGQDTGELFF. The CDR3 DNA reads TGTGCCAGCAGCCCAATACAGGGACAGGACACCGGGGAGCTGTTTTTT. Complete variable domain (other parts from reference TRBV7-8 and TRBJ2-2): GAGVSQSPRYKVAKRGQDVALRCDPISGHVSLFWYQQALGQGPEFLTYFQNEAQLDKSGLPSDRFFAERPEGSVSTLKIQRTQQEDSAVYLCASSPIQGQDTGELFFGEGSRLTVL.

J is TRBJ1-1 and V is TRBV20-1; D not certain. The CDR3 length is 8 residues. V lost 7 bases and J 12 bases, leaving 9 bases between the germline ends. From germline, CDR1 is DFQATT and CDR2 SNEGSKA (reference sequence). CDR3 loop: CSGPAPFF. CDR3 nucleotides: TGCAGTGGCCCCGCGCCTTTCTTT.

The chain is built from TRBV5-1 and TRBJ2-5, with unresolved D. CDR3 length: 13 residues. Germline V CDR1 and CDR2: SGHRS, YFSETQ. V was cut by 4 bases and J by 5 bases, with 12 bases left in between. CDR3 residues: CASSNEVGETQYF. The CDR3 DNA is TGCGCCAGCAGCAACGAAGTCGGGGAGACCCAGTACTTC.

This clone was detected once. The chain combines TRBV19 with TRBJ2-3, with 10 bases that match TRBD1. Germline CDR1 LNHDA, CDR2 SQIVND (reference sequence). With V trimmed by 6 bases and J by 4 bases, 10 bases remained unmatched. The CDR3 extends over 16 amino acids. CDR3 amino acids: CASSKILGQGADTQYF. The DNA of the CDR3 is TGTGCCAGTAGCAAGATCCTCGGACAGGGGGCAGATACGCAGTATTTT.

This clone was detected only once. The chain is built from TRBV19 and TRBJ2-5; D tentatively fits TRBD1 or TRBD2 (5 bases each). V lost 6 bases and J lost 2, with 10 bases in between. CDR1 LNHDA and CDR2 SQIVND come from the germline V gene (reference sequence). The CDR3 runs to 13 residues. The CDR3 DNA is TGTGCCAGTAGCGAGGGACGTCAAGAGACCCAGTACTTC. Translating it yields CASSEGRQETQYF.

The chain couples TRBV7-9 to TRBJ2-3; the D gene is possibly TRBD2 (6 bases). V was shortened by 7 bases and J by 0 bases, with 20 bases between the two germline ends. Germline CDR1 is SEHNR and CDR2 is FQNEAQ (reference sequence). The CDR3 contains 17 residues. CDR3 amino acids: CASTKEVLATSTDTQYF. Written as DNA, the CDR3 is TGTGCCAGCACTAAAGAGGTCCTAGCGACTAGCACAGATACGCAGTATTTT.

The V and J genes are TRBV10-2 and TRBJ2-3; the match to TRBD2 covers 7 bases. The length of the CDR3 is 16 residues. Germline lookup yields CDR1 WSHSY and CDR2 SAAADI. V shed 1 base and J 3 bases; nucleotides not matched to a gene: 7. CDR3 sequence (DNA): TGCGCCAGCAGTGAGTTGGGTAGCGGGTTTACAGATACGCAGTATTTT. Its translation is CASSELGSGFTDTQYF.

The chain links TRBV13 to TRBJ2-6; D remains unclear. V lost 3 bases, J lost 2 bases, and 8 bases lay in between. Germline CDR1 PRHDT, CDR2 FYEKMQ (reference sequence). This CDR3 spans 15 amino acids. CDR3 nucleotide sequence: TGTGCCAGCAGCTTCCGAGACCCTGGGGCCAACGTCCTGACTTTC. It yields the protein CASSFRDPGANVLTF.